Listed below are T cell receptor beta chains from one sample, sequenced in a study of shared clonotypes between healthy human individuals. Produced via immunoSEQ multiplex PCR; TCRdb's table is partial and in-frame only. The sample records some 470,000 clones, over 65% being singletons. The sample comprised PBMCs. The receptor source for this set is a woman in her 40s in good health. Some clones in this sample may be carry-over from other donors' samples. Each CDR3 is given with its conserved first and last residue. The D gene is left open where the match is weak. Clone sizes are given selectively: once, few, many, or a class where the clone is expanded.

j_call d_call v_call clone_size cdr3_aa cdr3_nt
TRBJ1-1 - TRBV21-1 - CASGISEAFF TGTGCCAGCGGAATATCTGAAGCTTTCTTT
TRBJ2-7 TRBD1 TRBV7-3 - CASSLRGQPLGEQYF TGTGCCAGCAGCTTAAGGGGACAGCCCCTCGGCGAGCAGTACTTC
TRBJ2-5 - TRBV28 once CASNEQETQYF TGTGCCAGCAATGAACAAGAGACCCAGTACTTC
TRBJ1-3 - TRBV28 - CASSLDRTSGNTIYF TGTGCCAGCAGTTTAGACAGGACCTCTGGAAACACCATATATTTT
TRBJ2-7 - TRBV18 - CASSPRGEEQYF TGTGCCAGCTCACCACGAGGGGAAGAGCAGTACTTC
TRBJ2-2 - TRBV18 - CASSKDTGELFF TGTGCCAGCTCAAAAGACACCGGGGAGCTGTTTTTT
TRBJ2-7 - TRBV28 - CASSLGTEGQQYF TGTGCCAGCAGTTTAGGGACCGAGGGGCAGCAGTACTTC
TRBJ2-7 TRBD2 TRBV7-9 - CASSAQTGGYEQYF TGTGCCAGCAGCGCCCAGACGGGGGGCTACGAGCAGTACTTC
TRBJ1-5 - TRBV18 - CASSPNSNQPQHF TGTGCCAGCTCGCCGAATAGCAATCAGCCCCAGCATTTT
TRBJ1-5 TRBD1 TRBV5-5 - CASSETGHNQPQHF TGTGCCAGCAGCGAGACAGGGCACAATCAGCCCCAGCATTTT
TRBJ2-2 - TRBV27 once CASSLFRRTNTGELFF TGTGCCAGCAGTTTATTTCGAAGAACGAACACCGGGGAGCTGTTTTTT
TRBJ2-3 TRBD2 TRBV30 - CAWNQPRGAGGPRTDTQYF TGTGCCTGGAACCAGCCAAGGGGGGCGGGAGGGCCGAGGACAGATACGCAGTATTTT
TRBJ2-3 - TRBV25-1 - CASSPSATSTDTQYF TGTGCCAGCAGCCCTAGCGCAACCAGCACAGATACGCAGTATTTT
TRBJ1-4 - TRBV16 - CASSQSVPTNEKLFF TGTGCCAGCAGCCAATCGGTTCCAACTAATGAAAAACTGTTTTTT
TRBJ2-7 - TRBV11-1 - CASSLEPPSYEQYF TGTGCCAGCAGCTTAGAGCCCCCCTCCTACGAGCAGTACTTC
TRBJ1-5 - TRBV4-2 many CASSQDWKDSNQPQHF TGTGCCAGCAGCCAAGATTGGAAGGATAGCAATCAGCCCCAGCATTTT
TRBJ2-7 TRBD2 TRBV11-2 - CASSLGTSGYSSYEQYF TGTGCCAGCAGCTTAGGGACTAGCGGGTATAGCTCCTACGAGCAGTACTTC
TRBJ2-5 TRBD1 TRBV6-6 - CASSGTGGQETQYF TGTGCCAGCAGCGGGACAGGGGGCCAAGAGACCCAGTACTTC
TRBJ1-2 TRBD1 TRBV7-2 - CASSPGAQGNYGYTF TGTGCCAGCAGCCCGGGGGCACAGGGGAACTATGGCTACACCTTC
TRBJ1-2 TRBD1 TRBV28 - CASSKLTGVGYTF TGTGCCAGCAGCAAACTAACAGGGGTTGGCTACACCTTC
TRBJ1-5 TRBD1 TRBV6-1 - CASRADRDRVFPQHF TGTGCCAGCAGAGCAGACCGGGACAGGGTATTCCCCCAGCATTTT
TRBJ2-2 - TRBV11-2 - CASSLDTGELFF TGTGCCAGCAGCTTAGACACCGGGGAGCTGTTTTTT
TRBJ1-4 TRBD1 TRBV28 few CASSKGQEGNEKLFF TGTGCCAGCAGCAAGGGACAGGAGGGTAATGAAAAACTGTTTTTT
TRBJ2-2 TRBD2 TRBV28 many CASSPAGGANTGELFF TGTGCCAGCAGTCCAGCCGGGGGGGCGAACACCGGGGAGCTGTTTTTT
TRBJ2-5 TRBD1 TRBV19 once CASQGAGETQYF TGTGCCAGTCAGGGGGCGGGGGAGACCCAGTACTTC
TRBJ2-3 TRBD2 TRBV5-1 - CASRIAGGPDTQYF TGCGCCAGCAGGATAGCGGGAGGGCCGGATACGCAGTATTTT
TRBJ2-1 - TRBV7-4 - CASSLDSGAQRSELGYNEQFF TGTGCCAGCAGCTTAGATTCCGGGGCCCAGCGCAGCGAGTTGGGTTACAATGAGCAGTTCTTC
TRBJ1-5 - TRBV9 - CASSVVGVYSNQPQHF TGTGCCAGCAGCGTAGTCGGAGTCTATAGCAATCAGCCCCAGCATTTT
TRBJ1-4 - TRBV5-5 - CASSPGLTEELFF TGTGCCAGCAGCCCGGGATTAACGGAAGAACTGTTTTTT
TRBJ2-3 TRBD1 TRBV9 few CASSLAGTGAQYTQYF TGTGCCAGCAGCTTAGCCGGGACAGGGGCGCAATATACGCAGTATTTT
TRBJ2-1 - TRBV5-1 - CASSLFPSAGSSYNEQFF TGCGCCAGCAGCTTGTTCCCTTCGGCGGGAAGCTCCTACAATGAGCAGTTCTTC
TRBJ1-2 TRBD1 TRBV7-3 - CASSFIGTGGYGYTF TGTGCCAGCAGCTTCATCGGAACAGGGGGCTATGGCTACACCTTC
TRBJ2-1 - TRBV5-1 - CASSPAGQKQFF TGCGCCAGCAGCCCCGCGGGGCAGAAGCAGTTCTTC
TRBJ1-2 - TRBV30 - CAWQRRVANYGYTF TGTGCCTGGCAGCGGCGGGTCGCTAACTATGGCTACACCTTC
TRBJ2-7 TRBD1 TRBV28 - CASSPTRQTGLDYGQYF TGTGCCAGCAGCCCAACCCGCCAGACAGGGTTGGATTACGGGCAGTACTTC
TRBJ1-1 - TRBV7-9 many CASSFLTGALNTEAFF TGTGCCAGCAGCTTCTTAACGGGGGCTCTGAACACTGAAGCTTTCTTT
TRBJ1-5 - TRBV4-2 - CASSQTGDSNQPQHF TGTGCCAGCAGTCAAACAGGAGATAGCAATCAGCCCCAGCATTTT
TRBJ2-5 TRBD2 TRBV4-2 - CASSHSLGLAGGNQETQYF TGTGCCAGCAGCCACTCCCTCGGACTAGCGGGAGGGAACCAAGAGACCCAGTACTTC
TRBJ2-4 - TRBV7-2 - CASSLESSPVAKNIQYF TGTGCCAGCAGCTTAGAGTCCAGCCCTGTGGCCAAAAACATTCAGTACTTC
TRBJ1-2 - TRBV18 once CASSPSPRNNYGYTF TGTGCCAGCTCCCCTTCTCCCAGGAATAACTATGGCTACACCTTC
TRBJ2-7 - TRBV2 - CASSESPGTWGEQYF TGTGCCAGCAGTGAGTCACCCGGGACTTGGGGCGAGCAGTACTTC
TRBJ2-3 - TRBV28 once CASSLVSRGFTDTQYF TGTGCCAGCAGTTTAGTCTCCCGGGGGTTTACAGATACGCAGTATTTT
TRBJ2-6 - TRBV4-3 few CASSQAGISGANVLTF TGCGCCAGCAGCCAAGCAGGGATATCTGGGGCCAACGTCCTGACTTTC
TRBJ2-7 TRBD1 TRBV7-2 - CASSPRQGYEQYF TGTGCCAGCAGCCCTAGACAGGGTTACGAGCAGTACTTC
TRBJ1-3 - TRBV4-3 - CASSLVLTSGNTIYF TGCGCCAGCAGCCTAGTACTCACCTCTGGAAACACCATATATTTT
TRBJ2-1 TRBD2 TRBV29-1 - CSVEDQGLAGGSYNEQFF TGCAGCGTTGAAGATCAGGGACTAGCGGGAGGCTCCTACAATGAGCAGTTCTTC